This T cell receptor (beta chain) was observed in a study of cytomegalovirus exposure and HLA in healthy donors. Study findings and constraints: Versus the roughly 640-donor mean, an Asian-associated ancestry cluster reportedly showed fewer N-insertions in a later analysis.

Trimming took 0 bases from V and 4 from J; bases not matched to a gene: 18. CDR1 and CDR2 (germline): MGHRA, YSYEKL. The CDR3 has 20 amino acids. 13 Jbeta primers and 60 Vbeta primers were used for the PCR. The method was immunoSEQ multiplex PCR; TCRdb's version includes in-frame clones alone and lacks a portion of them. Of fewer than 200,000 clones detected, 80% to 90% appear once; the ten largest clones hold 5.5% to 8%. For this clone: Antigen specificity is unknown.

Material: PBMCs. This receptor was identified in a woman aged 30 to 39 in good health and CMV-seropositive. The chain joins TRBV4-1 to TRBJ1-5; 7 nucleotides match TRBD1. CDR3 nucleotide sequence: TGCGCCAGCAGCCAAGATATACCTCGCTCGGGGACAGACAGAAATCAGCCCCAGCATTTT. This translates into CASSQDIPRSGTDRNQPQHF.